This TCR beta chain was sequenced for a study of human T cells and chemical hapten exposure. V lost 4 bases and J 3 bases, leaving 20 bases between the germline ends. CDR3 size: 16 residues. Time point indicated: patch test 1, 2 weeks after DPC sensitization. Noted treatment: therapeutic diphenylcyclopropenone sensitization with weekly scalp DPC. The study's library attached unique molecular identifiers to single cDNA molecules. TCRdb used MiXCR to reprocess the RACE reads, holding one entry per CDR3 protein. In the table there are 150,000 to 200,000 distinct CDR3 sequences, roughly 15% of which are singletons.

This material consisted of whole blood, taken in connection with sensitization to the hapten diphenylcyclopropenone (DPC). This chain connects TRBV5-3 to TRBJ2-7, with D possibly matching TRBD1 (6 bases). TRBV5-3 is labeled an ORF, and its function is uncertain. This clonotype was sampled from a woman aged 25 to 39 with alopecia areata. Some clones in this sample may be carry-over from other donors' samples. In DNA form, the CDR3 reads TGTGCCAGAAGCCGAACCCAAAAGAGACAGGTCTACGAGCAGTACTTC. Protein sequence: CARSRTQKRQVYEQYF.